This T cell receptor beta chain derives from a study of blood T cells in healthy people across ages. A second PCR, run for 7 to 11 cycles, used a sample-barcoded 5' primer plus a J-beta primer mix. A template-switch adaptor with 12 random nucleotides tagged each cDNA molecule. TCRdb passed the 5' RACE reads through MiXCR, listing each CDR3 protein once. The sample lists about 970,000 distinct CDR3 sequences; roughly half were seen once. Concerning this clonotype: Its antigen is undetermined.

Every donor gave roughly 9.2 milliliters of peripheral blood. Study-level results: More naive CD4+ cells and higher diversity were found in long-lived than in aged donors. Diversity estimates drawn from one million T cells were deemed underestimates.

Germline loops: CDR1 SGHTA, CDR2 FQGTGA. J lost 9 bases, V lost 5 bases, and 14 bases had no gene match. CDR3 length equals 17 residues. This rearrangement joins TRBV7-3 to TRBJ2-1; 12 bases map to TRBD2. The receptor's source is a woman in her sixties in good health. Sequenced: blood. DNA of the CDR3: TGTGCCAGCAGCCTGACCGCTAGCGGGAGGGCCAGATGTGAGCAGTTCTTC. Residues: CASSLTASGRARCEQFF.